This T cell receptor (beta chain) was sequenced in a study of T-cell reconstitution after alpha-beta-depleted transplantation in children. Unique molecular identifiers tagged the TCRbeta library. Using its own MiXCR run on the PCR reads, TCRdb lists one record per CDR3 protein. The sample records about 610,000 distinct CDR3 sequences, over 9.5% being singletons. Trimming removed 2 bases at V and 3 bases at J, with 8 bases between. CDR3 length: 13 residues. Germline V gives CDR1 ENHRY, CDR2 SYGVKD. In this sample, this clonotype turned up many times. Sequencing was performed on PBMCs from the stem cell graft donor, taken from the stem cell graft. The TCR originated in a human donor who donated a stem cell graft to a child with acute myeloid leukemia. The genes are TRBV10-3 and TRBJ2-7; TRBD1 might be the D (6 bases). The CDR3 is CAISEGQIYEQYF. The DNA for the CDR3 is TGTGCCATCAGTGAGGGACAGATCTACGAGCAGTACTTC.